Listed here are 12 T cell receptor beta chains from one sample, sequenced in a study of molecular identifiers for immune sequencing clone quantification. One entry per CDR3 protein results from TCRdb running MiXCR on the PCR reads. Of about 10,000 distinct CDR3 sequences in the sample, roughly a sixth were seen once. Sequencing used naive CD8+ T cells from blood, with Jurkat cell RNA spiked in. The subset was: FACS-sorted CD8+CD4-CCR7+CD45RA+ naive T cells. Every receptor here comes from a human donor in good health. Some libraries in this study had Jurkat cell RNA spiked in.

With regard to this clonotype: A clone one base away is much larger, so this may be a read error. The chain employs TRBV19 and TRBJ2-1; no clear D. CDR3 length equals 13 residues. Germline V lookup: CDR1 LNHDA, CDR2 SQIVND (reference sequence). CDR3 bases: TGTGCCGGTAGTATTACAGACTACAATGAGCAGTTCTTC. Encoded protein: CAGSITDYNEQFF.

Sample share makes this clonotype medium-sized. The rearrangement links TRBV6-2 or TRBV6-3 to TRBJ1-1; TRBD1 agrees at 10 bases. Germline-derived CDR1 and CDR2 are MNHEY and SVGEGT. Losses at the gene ends were 0 bases for V and 3 bases for J; bases not matched to a gene: 4. The CDR3 extends over 16 amino acids. The CDR3 is CASSYSTGQGDTEAFF. For the CDR3, the DNA is TGTGCCAGCAGTTACTCGACCGGACAGGGGGACACTGAAGCTTTCTTT.

By sample share, this clonotype is medium-sized (0.01 to 0.1%). The rearrangement links TRBV30 to TRBJ1-4; no firm D call. Germline lookup yields CDR1 GTSNPN and CDR2 SVGIG (reference sequence). V was trimmed by 2 bases and J by 5 bases, leaving 12 bases between them. There are 14 residues in the CDR3. The CDR3 here is CAWSPPAPNEKLFF. Written as DNA, the CDR3 is TGTGCCTGGAGTCCCCCGGCGCCCAATGAAAAACTGTTTTTT.

Points on this clonotype: Mismatch with germline at one junction end may stem from a read error. The CDR3 DNA reads TGTGCCAGCAGTTTAGGCAGCGGGGGCTACGAGCTGTACTTC. Encoded protein: CASSLGSGGYELYF. The rearrangement joins TRBV27 to TRBJ2-7; the match to TRBD2 covers 8 bases. The CDR3 length is 14 residues. Germline lookup yields CDR1 MNHEY and CDR2 SMNVEV (reference sequence).

This clonotype was seen many times. At one end the junction does not follow the germline gene, possibly because of a read error. The chain carries TRBV27 and TRBJ1-1, with 10 bases matching TRBD1. The CDR3 runs to 20 residues. The germline V gene encodes CDR1 MNHEY and CDR2 SMNVEV (reference sequence). Here the CDR3 reads CASSLIRLLLGQGGGTGAFF. Written as DNA, the CDR3 is TGTGCCAGCAGTTTGATCCGCCTACTTTTAGGACAGGGGGGGGGTACTGGAGCTTTCTTT.

In this sample, this clonotype turned up a few times. This may arise from a read error, as a much more abundant clone is one base away. This CDR3 fails to terminate in the conserved phenylalanine or tryptophan, so it likely reflects a read error. The V gene is TRBV7-2, the J gene TRBJ2-1; weak D call: TRBD2 (6 bases). In germline, CDR1 is SGHTA, CDR2 FQGNSA. Trimming stripped 2 bases from V and 8 bases from J, with 13 bases between. This CDR3 comprises 14 residues. CDR3 nucleotides: TGTGCCAGCAGCTTAAGGCTAGCGATCTATGAGCAGTTCCTC. Translated, it gives CASSLRLAIYEQFL.

With regard to this clonotype: A much larger clone lies a single base off, so this may be a read error. Given the absence of the conserved phenylalanine or tryptophan at the CDR3 end, a read error is likely. This chain's CDR3 is CASSSILAPYNEQFL. CDR3 sequence (DNA): TGTGCCAGCAGCTCTATTCTAGCGCCTTACAATGAGCAGTTCCTC. V usage is TRBV11-2 and J usage is TRBJ2-1, with D possibly being TRBD2 (6 bases). The CDR3 extends over 15 amino acids. Trimming shortened V by 4 bases and J by 4 bases, and 14 bases separated the two germline ends. Germline-derived CDR1 and CDR2 are SGHAT and FQNNGV.

Only a few counts were recorded for this clonotype. The V gene is TRBV27, the J gene TRBJ2-3; 8 nucleotides match TRBD2. Germline trimming cut 2 bases from V and 0 bases from J; bases unmatched to any gene: 7. Germline CDR1 is MNHEY and CDR2 is SMNVEV (reference sequence). CDR3 length: 17 residues. CDR3 in amino acids: CASSLRREEVSTDTQYF. CDR3 in DNA: TGTGCCAGCAGTTTAAGGCGGGAGGAAGTTAGCACAGATACGCAGTATTTT.

This clonotype was seen at least ten times. The chain links TRBV27 to TRBJ2-7; the match to TRBD2 covers 9 bases. The CDR3 covers 15 residues. Germline CDR1 and CDR2: MNHEY and SMNVEV (reference sequence). The junction had 5 bases not matched to a gene; V was cut back by 3 bases and J by 2 bases. The DNA of the CDR3 is TGTGCCAGCAGTTTCGGACTAGCGCGGCCCTACGAGCAGTACTTC. Amino acids: CASSFGLARPYEQYF.

Details on this clonotype: This could be a read error, since a much larger clone is one nucleotide away. V and J are TRBV12-3 or TRBV12-4 and TRBJ2-1; no definite D call. The CDR3 has 13 amino acids. In DNA form, the CDR3 reads TGTGCCACCCGCCGCCCCTCTTGGGATGAGCAGCTCTTC. The encoded protein is CATRRPSWDEQLF.

This clonotype rates as medium-sized (0.01 to 0.1%). CDR3 residues: CATSDIYTGELFF. The CDR3 DNA reads TGTGCCACCAGTGATATTTACACCGGGGAGCTGTTTTTT. The rearrangement uses TRBV24-1 and TRBJ2-2; D gene ambiguous. Germline V gene lookup returns CDR1 KGHDR and CDR2 SFDVKD. The V and J ends lost 3 bases and 3 bases respectively, with 4 bases between them. This CDR3 is built from 13 residues.

This clonotype was detected many times. This sequence joins TRBV19 and TRBJ1-2, with D hard to call. Germline V lookup: CDR1 LNHDA, CDR2 SQIVND (reference sequence). The V end lost 8 bases, the J end lost 8 bases, and 15 bases lay between the germline ends. The CDR3 has 12 amino acids. The CDR3 sequence is CASETLTGGYTF. The CDR3 nucleotides are TGTGCCAGTGAAACACTCACGGGCGGCTACACCTTC.